This T cell receptor (beta chain) was sequenced for a study of CD8 T cells in ankylosing spondylitis. General study points: Disease-associated clones were reportedly significantly overrepresented in matched ankylosing spondylitis synovial fluid.

The authors made TCR beta libraries by quantitative 5'-RACE with molecular barcodes. MiXCR, run by TCRdb on the 5' RACE reads, gives a single entry per CDR3 protein. Here the sample spans roughly 240,000 distinct CDR3 sequences, 32% being singletons. A word on this clonotype: Its antigen is not known.

This receptor was identified in a male donor with ankylosing spondylitis or in good health (not recorded which). The sequenced material came from blood, either unsorted or a sorted T cell fraction (not recorded which).

The CDR3 reads CASSADGDRGSDQPQHF. CDR3 nucleotide sequence: TGTGCCAGCAGCGCCGATGGGGACAGGGGGTCGGATCAGCCCCAGCATTTT. This sequence joins TRBV9 and TRBJ1-5; 11 bases are a match to TRBD1. The CDR3 runs to 17 residues. The V segment lost 3 bases and the J segment 5 bases; nucleotides outside the gene matches: 10. Per germline, CDR1 SGDLS and CDR2 YYNGEE.